This T cell receptor beta chain was identified in a study of blood T cell repertoires in COVID-19. The overall study: PBMCs, B-cell-depleted T cells, or T cells were the source of the cDNA or gDNA that made up the material.

The table lists this clone with a count of one. CDR1 and CDR2 (germline): SGDLS, YYNGEE. V was pared by 0 bases and J by 1 base, with 10 bases between. This CDR3 spans 16 amino acids. Sequencing was performed with immunoSEQ multiplex PCR; in TCRdb, only in-frame clones are kept and a portion is missing. The data contain hundreds of thousands of clones, around four fifths of them singletons. What was sequenced was peripheral blood. V is TRBV9 and J is TRBJ2-2; TRBD2 is a possible D gene (5 bases). The sequence came from a woman between 35 and 50 years old with active or convalescent COVID-19. Here the CDR3 DNA reads TGTGCCAGCAGCGTAGAGGGCGGGCTGAACACCGGGGAGCTGTTTTTT. Encoded protein: CASSVEGGLNTGELFF.